This T cell receptor (beta chain) was recovered during a study of identical twins. Study-wide points: Interpretation of the results relied on cross-sectional statistical analysis and not on following the same donors. High-abundance cord blood beta clonotypes had fewer insertions; memory repertoires showed none.

On this clonotype: The antigen remains undetermined.

The authors used template switching to add a universal primer site and gave cDNA unique molecular identifiers. TCRdb called the 5' RACE reads again in MiXCR, with one record for every CDR3 protein. This sample has 1.5 million to 2 million distinct CDR3 sequences, with about 32% found just once. Material for sequencing was cord blood. This TCR derives from a newborn girl in good health.

This CDR3 reads CASSRTSFTVDTQYF. The CDR3 DNA sequence: TGTGCCAGCAGCCGGACTAGCTTTACCGTAGATACGCAGTATTTT. The chain combines TRBV14 with TRBJ2-3; TRBD2 matches at 8 bases. V shed 4 bases and J 5 bases; nucleotides not matched to a gene: 8. Germline CDR1 is SGHDN and CDR2 is FVKESK. The CDR3 covers 15 residues. The entire variable domain, with the rest obtained from reference TRBV14 and TRBJ2-3, is as follows: EAGVTQFPSHSVIEKGQTVTLRCDPISGHDNLYWYRRVMGKEIKFLLHFVKESKQDESGMPNNRFLAERTGGTYSTLKVQPAELEDSGVYFCASSRTSFTVDTQYFGPGTRLTVL.